The present entry profiles one T cell receptor beta chain with its context. Other nucleotide sequences from this sample produce the same CDR3. The data originate from a study of blood T cell repertoires in COVID-19. On the study more broadly: The study drew acute and convalescent COVID-19 samples from the United States, Italy and Spain. PBMCs, B-cell-depleted T cells, or T cells were the source of the cDNA or gDNA that made up the material.

Per the original data handling: Amplification of reference gene primers provided the estimated nucleated cell counts. Only in-frame clones appear in the TCRdb table, and some are missing; sequencing was by immunoSEQ multiplex PCR. The V and J calls and clone size were taken over from that table, and D and trimming were inferred from the DNA. Among 200,000 to 250,000 clones listed, approximately 91% were seen once. V lost 0 bases to trimming and J lost 3 bases; unmatched junction nucleotides: 4. This CDR3 has 15 amino acids. CDR1 SGHRS and CDR2 YFSETQ come from the germline V gene. The chain employs TRBV5-1 and TRBJ2-3, with TRBD1 matching over 7 bases. Sample: peripheral blood. The origin of this receptor is a man between 45 and 60 years old with COVID-19, enrolled during active disease. CDR3: CASSLAAGGTDTQYF. The CDR3 coding sequence is TGCGCCAGCAGCTTGGCTGCAGGGGGAACAGATACGCAGTATTTT.